What follows are 22 T cell receptor beta chains derived from one specimen sequenced in a study of T-cell memory formation after mild COVID-19. TCRdb called the 5' RACE reads again in MiXCR, with one record for every CDR3 protein. The sample holds a few hundred thousand distinct CDR3 sequences, approximately 15% seen once. The sequenced sample consisted of PBMCs or a T cell subset sorted from them (not recorded which). All receptors come from a man aged 18 to 30 who had mild COVID-19 (a few samples of this study predate the infection). Cell type and time point are not known.

In this sample, this clonotype turned up many times. The rearrangement uses TRBV24-1 and TRBJ2-1; 9 positions match TRBD2. Germline CDR1 and CDR2: KGHDR and SFDVKD. The CDR3 is 16 residues long. J gave up 4 bases and V 2 bases, and 5 bases lay outside the gene matches. In DNA, the CDR3 is TGTGCCACCAGTGATTCCCTAGCGGGGTCTTACAATGAGCAGTTCTTC. It translates to CATSDSLAGSYNEQFF.

The rearrangement joins TRBV7-9 to TRBJ2-1; 12 bases fit TRBD2. CDR3 size: 16 residues. With V trimmed by 4 bases and J by 7 bases, 8 bases remained unmatched. From germline, CDR1 is SEHNR and CDR2 FQNEAQ (reference sequence). The CDR3 region is CASSSPTSGGGNEQFF. The CDR3 DNA sequence: TGTGCCAGCAGCTCTCCGACTAGCGGGGGTGGGAATGAGCAGTTCTTC.

This clonotype was counted only a few times. The chain recombines TRBV28 with TRBJ2-6; D is undetermined. Per the germline V gene, CDR1 is MDHEN and CDR2 is SYDVKM. V was shortened by 1 base and J by 4 bases, with 5 bases between the two germline ends. The CDR3 totals 14 residues. CDR3 sequence (DNA): TGTGCCAGCAGTTTATCCGGAGGGGCCAACGTCCTGACTTTC. It is translated as CASSLSGGANVLTF.

The chain has TRBV6-2 or TRBV6-3 and TRBJ1-2, with D possibly being TRBD1 (6 bases). V was trimmed by 6 bases and J by 4 bases, leaving 21 bases between them. Per germline, CDR1 MNHEY and CDR2 SVGEGT. This CDR3 spans 16 amino acids. CDR3 sequence reads: CASSRAVTDSSYGYTF. The CDR3 region has the DNA TGTGCCAGCAGCCGTGCGGTTACGGACAGCTCCTATGGCTACACCTTC.

The genes are TRBV13 and TRBJ1-2; tentatively, D is TRBD1 (5 bases). The V gene's germline CDR1 is PRHDT and CDR2 FYEKMQ (reference sequence). V shed 1 base and J shed 5 bases, with 17 bases lying between them. The CDR3 covers 16 residues. CDR3 in amino acids: CASSLARASGYYGYTF. For the CDR3, the DNA is TGTGCCAGCAGCTTAGCCAGGGCGTCTGGTTATTATGGCTACACCTTC.

The rearrangement uses TRBV7-7 and TRBJ2-3; D is undetermined. Looked up from germline, CDR1 is SSHAT and CDR2 is FNYEAQ (reference sequence). The CDR3 runs 15 residues. With 5 bases removed from V and 1 base from J, the gap between germline ends came to 13 bases. The CDR3 DNA is TGTGCCAGCAGCCGATTCCCGACCCGCACAGATACGCAGTATTTT. Its translation is CASSRFPTRTDTQYF.

This clonotype came up many times. For the CDR3, the DNA is TGCGCCAGCAGGTTCAGCACAGATACGCAGTATTTT. It yields the protein CASRFSTDTQYF. V is TRBV5-1 and J is TRBJ2-3; unclear D gene. The CDR3 extends over 12 amino acids. Trimming removed 5 bases at V and 0 bases at J, with 4 bases between. Looked up from germline, CDR1 is SGHRS and CDR2 is YFSETQ.

This clonotype was counted a few times. V gene TRBV10-3 combines with J gene TRBJ2-1, with D hard to call. V was trimmed by 10 bases and J by 0 bases, leaving 10 bases between them. Germline V gene sequence: CDR1 ENHRY, CDR2 SYGVKD. The CDR3 spans 13 residues. CDR3 DNA sequence: TGTGCCACTGCCCGGAGCTCCTACAATGAGCAGTTCTTC. It translates to CATARSSYNEQFF.

Only a few counts were recorded for this clonotype. CDR3: CASRSGTGVTEAFF. CDR3 bases: TGTGCCAGCAGGTCCGGGACAGGGGTCACTGAAGCTTTCTTT. The chain carries TRBV6-6 and TRBJ1-1, with 10 bases lining up with TRBD1. The CDR3 totals 14 residues. The V and J ends lost 6 bases and 4 bases, in that order; junction bases with no gene match: 5. The germline gives CDR1 MNHNY, CDR2 SVGAGI (reference sequence).

This clonotype was counted a few times. The V call is TRBV7-2, the J call TRBJ2-5, with a possible D match to TRBD2 (6 bases). Germline values: CDR1 SGHTA, CDR2 FQGNSA. The CDR3 length is 12 residues. V lost 9 bases and J 5 bases, leaving 13 bases between the germline ends. The CDR3 region is CASGTFRETQYF. The CDR3, as DNA: TGTGCCAGTGGGACTTTCCGGGAGACCCAGTACTTC.

This clonotype appeared a few times. The chain recombines TRBV2 with TRBJ2-2; 9 nucleotides line up with TRBD1. The length of the CDR3 is 14 residues. V was clipped by 8 bases and J by 4 bases; unmatched bases: 5. Germline V lookup: CDR1 SNHLY, CDR2 FYNNEI. CDR3 sequence reads: CASSSDRGTGELFF. For the CDR3, the DNA is TGTGCCAGCTCGTCGGACAGGGGCACCGGGGAGCTGTTTTTT.

V gene TRBV29-1 combines with J gene TRBJ2-5; 9 positions match TRBD1. The CDR3 extends over 13 amino acids. With V trimmed by 4 bases and J by 5 bases, 5 bases remained unmatched. Germline V gene lookup returns CDR1 SQVTM and CDR2 ANQGSEA. CDR3 amino acids: CSVGDRVRETQYF. CDR3 coding DNA: TGCAGCGTTGGGGACAGGGTGCGTGAGACCCAGTACTTC. Drawing the rest from reference TRBV29-1 and TRBJ2-5, the complete variable domain is SAVISQKPSRDICQRGTSLTIQCQVDSQVTMMFWYRQQPGQSLTLIATANQGSEATYESGFVIDKFPISRPNLTFSTLTVSNMSPEDSSIYLCSVGDRVRETQYFGPGTRLLVL.

The rearrangement links TRBV20-1 to TRBJ2-3; D is uncertain. CDR3 length: 13 residues. Germline values: CDR1 DFQATT, CDR2 SNEGSKA (reference sequence). Trimming took off 3 bases at V and 2 bases at J, with 9 bases between the two ends. CDR3 nucleotides: TGCAGTGCTAGCGCATATTCCACAGATACGCAGTATTTT. Translated: CSASAYSTDTQYF.

This clonotype has only a few counts. This chain connects TRBV9 to TRBJ2-1; 9 bases agree with TRBD1. J lost 5 bases, V lost 3 bases, and 6 bases had no gene match. CDR1 and CDR2 (germline): SGDLS, YYNGEE. This CDR3 has 15 residues. The CDR3 protein is CASSASGQGHNEQFF. The CDR3 DNA sequence: TGTGCCAGCAGCGCCTCGGGACAGGGCCACAATGAGCAGTTCTTC.

This clonotype was counted ten times or more. Its ends do not fully match the called genes, so a read error is possible. The chain is built from TRBV7-2 and TRBJ2-5; TRBD1 matches at 7 bases. The CDR3 totals 11 residues. Per germline, CDR1 SGHTA and CDR2 FQGNSA. The CDR3 DNA follows: TGTGCCAGCAGCTGGAAGGACAGGCCCATCTTC. This encodes CASSWKDRPIF. The variable domain in full, with the rest retrieved from reference TRBV7-2 and TRBJ2-5, is GAGVSQSPSNKVTEKGKDVELRCDPISGHTALYWYRQSLGQGLEFLIYFQGNSAPDKSGLPSDRFSAERTGGSVSTLTIQRTQQEDSAVYLCASSWKDRPIFGPGTRLLVL.

This clonotype has a handful of counts. This chain uses TRBV6-5 with TRBJ2-2; 8 nucleotides align to TRBD2. Germline assignment: CDR1 MNHEY and CDR2 SVGAGI. J lost 5 bases, V lost 4 bases, and 18 bases had no gene match. CDR3 length: 19 amino acids. CDR3 loop: CASSSLDLAGDALTGELFF. Here the CDR3 DNA reads TGTGCCAGCAGTTCCCTCGACCTAGCGGGCGACGCCTTGACCGGGGAGCTGTTTTTT.

The chain couples TRBV19 to TRBJ2-3; D gene ambiguous. The CDR3 length is 14 residues. Germline V lookup: CDR1 LNHDA, CDR2 SQIVND (reference sequence). V was pared by 3 bases and J by 6 bases, with 13 bases between. The chain's CDR3 is CASSIGPQGDTQYF. The CDR3 coding sequence is TGTGCCAGTAGTATTGGACCGCAAGGCGATACGCAGTATTTT.

This clonotype was counted only a few times. The rearrangement joins TRBV7-2 to TRBJ1-1; no reliable D call. With 5 bases removed from V and 1 base from J, the gap between germline ends came to 11 bases. The germline CDR1 and CDR2 sequences are SGHTA and FQGNSA. The CDR3 is made up of 14 amino acids. CDR3 residues: CASSQSVGNTEAFF. The CDR3 DNA sequence: TGTGCCAGCAGCCAGTCCGTAGGGAACACTGAAGCTTTCTTT.

This clonotype was observed a few times. The CDR3 coding sequence is TGCAGCGTTAGAGAGGGCGTAGTGGAGACCCAGTACTTC. Translating it yields CSVREGVVETQYF. V is TRBV29-1 and J is TRBJ2-5; TRBD2 is a possible D gene (5 bases). This CDR3 has 13 residues. The germline CDR1 and CDR2 sequences are SQVTM and ANQGSEA. Trimming cost V 5 bases and J 5 bases, with 15 bases left between them.

This clonotype was counted a few times. The V gene is TRBV6-1, the J gene TRBJ2-5, with a possible D match to TRBD1 (6 bases). Germline V gives CDR1 MNHNS, CDR2 SASEGT. Trimming took 6 bases from V and 5 from J, leaving 16 bases between them. CDR3 length: 14 amino acids. The CDR3 spells CASSLIGGRETQYF. CDR3 nucleotide sequence: TGTGCCAGCAGCCTAATAGGGGGTAGGGAGACCCAGTACTTC.

This clonotype was picked up a small number of times. The J gene is TRBJ1-6, the V gene TRBV7-6, with D unclear. CDR1 and CDR2 from the germline V gene are SGHVS and FNYEAQ. The CDR3 spans 12 residues. The V gene lost 8 bases and the J gene lost 11 bases, with 13 bases spanning the gap. The CDR3 DNA reads as TGTGCCAGCCGTTGGTCGCCGGCACCCCTCCACTTT. Translating it yields CASRWSPAPLHF.

This clonotype was detected a few times. The chain combines TRBV15 with TRBJ2-2, with TRBD2 as a possible D gene (6 bases). The CDR3 runs 15 residues. The V gene's germline CDR1 is LNHNV and CDR2 YYDKDF (reference sequence). V lost 1 base and J 6 bases, leaving 12 bases between the germline ends. CDR3 sequence reads: CATSRVGGVAGELFF. The CDR3 coding sequence is TGTGCCACCAGCAGAGTCGGAGGGGTAGCCGGGGAGCTGTTTTTT.